The sample holds many counts of the clone carrying this T cell receptor (beta chain). These data come from a study of T cells after yellow fever vaccination. TCR cDNA, made by 5'RACE template switching, carried an added universal primer site and UMIs. Using its own MiXCR run on the 5' RACE reads, TCRdb lists one record per CDR3 protein. The table has tens of thousands of distinct CDR3 sequences, about 6% seen once. The CDR3 is 15 amino acids. Trimming removed 6 bases from V and 3 bases from J, with 17 bases in between. Germline V gene sequence: CDR1 MRHNA, CDR2 SNTAGT. The chain links TRBV6-4 to TRBJ1-1; TRBD1 is a possible D gene (6 bases). The receptor was derived from a man aged 18 to 35 who received the YFV17D yellow fever vaccine. This specimen consisted of CD4+ T cells sorted from PBMCs, obtained more than 14 days after the first yellow fever vaccination. CDR3 protein: CASSQDPRGDTEAFF. DNA for the CDR3: TGTGCCAGCAGCCAAGACCCAAGGGGGGACACTGAAGCTTTCTTT.